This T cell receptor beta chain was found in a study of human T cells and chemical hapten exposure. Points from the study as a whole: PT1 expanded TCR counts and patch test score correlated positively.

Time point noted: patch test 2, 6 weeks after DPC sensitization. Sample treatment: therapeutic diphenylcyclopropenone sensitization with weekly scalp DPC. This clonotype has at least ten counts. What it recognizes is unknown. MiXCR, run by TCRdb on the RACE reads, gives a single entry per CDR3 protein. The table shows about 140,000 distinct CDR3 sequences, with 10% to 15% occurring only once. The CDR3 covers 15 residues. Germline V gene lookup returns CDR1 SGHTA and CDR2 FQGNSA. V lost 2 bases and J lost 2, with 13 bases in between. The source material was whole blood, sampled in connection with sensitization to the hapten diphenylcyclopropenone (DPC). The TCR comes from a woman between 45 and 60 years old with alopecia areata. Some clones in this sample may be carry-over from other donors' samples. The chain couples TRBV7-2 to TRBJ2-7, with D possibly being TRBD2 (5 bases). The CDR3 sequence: CASSLSRGVTYEQYF. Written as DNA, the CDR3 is TGTGCCAGCAGCTTAAGCCGGGGTGTAACCTACGAGCAGTACTTC.